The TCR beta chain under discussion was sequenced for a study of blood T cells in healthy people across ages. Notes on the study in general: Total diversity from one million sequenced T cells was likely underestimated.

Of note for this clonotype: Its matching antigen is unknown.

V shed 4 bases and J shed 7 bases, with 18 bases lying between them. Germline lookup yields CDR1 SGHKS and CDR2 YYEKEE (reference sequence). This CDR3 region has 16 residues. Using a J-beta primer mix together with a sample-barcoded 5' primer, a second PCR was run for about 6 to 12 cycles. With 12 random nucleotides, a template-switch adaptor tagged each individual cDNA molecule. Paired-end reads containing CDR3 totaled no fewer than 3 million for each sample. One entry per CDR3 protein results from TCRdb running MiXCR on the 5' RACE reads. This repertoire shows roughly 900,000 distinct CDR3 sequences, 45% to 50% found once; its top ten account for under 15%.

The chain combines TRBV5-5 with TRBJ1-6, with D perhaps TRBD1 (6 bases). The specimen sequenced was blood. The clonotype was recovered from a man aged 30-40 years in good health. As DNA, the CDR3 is TGTGCCAGCAGCCCTTATTATGGACAGACGAATTCACCCCTCCACTTT. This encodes CASSPYYGQTNSPLHF.